Listed here are 5 T cell receptor beta chains from one sample, sequenced in a study of cytomegalovirus exposure and HLA in healthy donors. Both 60 Vbeta primers and 13 Jbeta primers went into the PCR. The assay was immunoSEQ multiplex PCR, and TCRdb's table has in-frame clones only and misses some. The sample lists some 130,000 clones, around 77% occurring once. Material for sequencing was PBMCs. These receptors were obtained from a woman aged 60 to 75 in good health and CMV-seronegative.

This chain joins TRBV5-6 and TRBJ2-2; 13 nucleotides agree with TRBD2. Germline V gives CDR1 SGHDT, CDR2 YYEEEE. This CDR3 has 18 amino acids. The J segment lost 7 bases and the V segment lost 4 bases, leaving 13 bases of the junction unmatched. For the CDR3, the DNA is TGTGCCAGCAGCCAACTCAAACTAGCGGGGGGGGCGATCGGGGAGCTGTTTTTT. This sequence encodes CASSQLKLAGGAIGELFF.

This clone turned up a few times. This rearrangement joins TRBV7-3 to TRBJ2-1; 7 nucleotides agree with TRBD1. The CDR3 loop spans 14 amino acids. Trimming cost V 0 bases and J 7 bases; bases outside gene matches: 3. From germline, CDR1 is SGHTA and CDR2 FQGTGA. The CDR3 coding sequence is TGTGCCAGCAGCTTAACGGGACAGAGGAATGAGCAGTTCTTC. Protein product: CASSLTGQRNEQFF. Full variable domain (remainder filled in from reference TRBV7-3 and TRBJ2-1): GAGVSQTPSNKVTEKGKYVELRCDPISGHTALYWYRQSLGQGPEFLIYFQGTGAADDSGLPNDRFFAVRPEGSVSTLKIQRTERGDSAVYLCASSLTGQRNEQFFGPGTRLTVL.

The chain couples TRBV5-1 to TRBJ2-1; 9 bases map to TRBD1. J gave up 2 bases and V 0 bases, and 3 bases lay outside the gene matches. The CDR3 has 16 amino acids. Germline V lookup: CDR1 SGHRS, CDR2 YFSETQ. CDR3 DNA sequence: TGCGCCAGCAGCTTGGCCAGGGACAGGGCCTACAATGAGCAGTTCTTC. Protein: CASSLARDRAYNEQFF.

The rearrangement joins TRBV28 to TRBJ2-7; 7 bases match TRBD1. CDR1 and CDR2 from the germline V gene are MDHEN and SYDVKM. The trim removed 6 bases at V and 11 bases at J, leaving 13 bases unmatched. CDR3 length: 13 amino acids. This CDR3 reads CASSESGQLREYF. CDR3 nucleotide sequence: TGTGCCAGCAGCGAATCGGGACAGCTCCGTGAGTACTTC.

The V call is TRBV7-9, the J call TRBJ2-7, with 12 bases fitting TRBD1. The CDR3 totals 16 residues. Losses at the gene ends were 2 bases for V and 9 bases for J; bases not matched to a gene: 11. Germline-derived CDR1 and CDR2 are SEHNR and FQNEAQ (reference sequence). The CDR3 sequence: CASSLSRDRGLGGQYF. The CDR3, as DNA: TGTGCCAGCAGCTTATCGCGGGACAGGGGGCTGGGGGGGCAGTACTTC.